This T cell receptor beta chain was captured by sequencing in a study of blood T cell repertoires in COVID-19 (dated by TCRdb to 2020 to 2021). Notes on the research overall: The collaborator samples originated in the United States, Italy and Spain and spanned the acute and convalescent phases of COVID-19. The material from the prospective study consisted of cDNA or gDNA derived from T cells, B-cell-depleted T cells, or PBMCs. Subjects who had been exposed to COVID-19, were actively infected with it, or had recovered from it provided the deeply sampled blood TCRbeta repertoires that made up the dataset. A freely available public database, intended as a resource for researchers studying the immune response to SARS-CoV-2, is where the repertoires were released. Samples were obtained from the ongoing ImmuneRACE study (first 160 participants) and from roughly 1,300 subjects provided by 6 global collaborators. Sample metadata almost always included a de-identified subject ID, COVID-19 status, age in years and sex. Where available, HLA class I and class II types were obtained from metadata supplied by the sample provider rather than from assay-based typing. General conclusions and limits of the study: The amount of clinical and demographic metadata varied by source and participant and was provided uncurated.

As for this clone: Its specific antigen is unknown. Nothing much larger sits one base from this clone, and base qualities are not available.

Each collaborating institution followed its own protocols to collect whole blood in K2EDTA tubes. For TCRbeta analysis, collaborators shipped samples as frozen whole blood, isolated PBMCs, or DNA extracted from either of those sample types. TCRbeta CDR3 regions were amplified from genomic DNA by means of the immunoSEQ Assay, a bias-controlled multiplex PCR. In the paper's pipeline: The number of nucleated cells in each sample was estimated from the amplification of reference gene primers within the assay. To quantify the absolute abundance of each unique TCRbeta CDR3 rearrangement, sequence reads were collapsed and filtered. Productive Simpson clonality was computed per sample as the square root of Simpson's diversity index over productive rearrangements. As stored in TCRdb, this immuneACCESS dataset retains in-frame rearrangements with V and J assigned. A fraction of the clones does not appear; measured against another copy, unresolved V genes explain less than half of the discrepancy, and the remainder lacks a known reason. D and trimming come from the DNA, and the V and J calls and clone size come from that table. The sample has approximately 150,000 clones on record, around 85% of them singletons. Of the sample, approximately 17% is held by the ten largest clones.

From the cysteine up to the phenylalanine, the CDR3 has a length of 16 residues. Only the CDR3 DNA stays, 48 bases, in frame from base 1. For CDR1 and CDR2, the germline V gene (reference sequence) lists MNHEY and SMNVEV. V has 6 bases trimmed and J has 4 bases trimmed; junction bases matching no gene number 10. The V gene is TRBV27 and the J gene is TRBJ1-5, with 9 bases matching TRBD1. The sequencing sample was made of peripheral blood. The receptor was derived from a woman aged 80 or over with acute or convalescent COVID-19. The sequenced DNA: TGTGCCAGCAGCGCCAACAGGGGGCTCCCTAATCAGCCCCAGCATTTT. Its protein is CASSANRGLPNQPQHF.